The TCR beta chain under discussion was sequenced for a study of blood T cell repertoires in COVID-19. Overall study context: COVID-19 samples collected from the United States, Italy and Spain covered acute and convalescent phases. T cells, B-cell-depleted T cells, or PBMCs supplied cDNA or gDNA.

The CDR3 consists of 18 residues. V lost 0 bases to trimming and J lost 7 bases; unmatched junction nucleotides: 12. The germline V gene has CDR1 SGDLS and CDR2 YYNGEE. Authors' data handling: It was from reference gene primer amplification that nucleated cell counts were estimated. The repertoire was sequenced with immunoSEQ multiplex PCR; TCRdb's copy has only in-frame clones and lacks some. For V, J and clone size, that table is used; D and trimming come from the DNA. The profile shows fewer than 450,000 clones, about 91% of them singletons. This clone was detected a few times. This clonotype was sampled from a woman in her forties or fifties with COVID-19, enrolled during active disease. V usage is TRBV9 and J usage is TRBJ1-6; TRBD1 aligns across 8 bases. Sequences were obtained from peripheral blood. The CDR3, as DNA: TGTGCCAGCAGCGTAGGAGGGTTCCTGACAGGGGTGAATTCACCCCTCCACTTT. Residues: CASSVGGFLTGVNSPLHF.